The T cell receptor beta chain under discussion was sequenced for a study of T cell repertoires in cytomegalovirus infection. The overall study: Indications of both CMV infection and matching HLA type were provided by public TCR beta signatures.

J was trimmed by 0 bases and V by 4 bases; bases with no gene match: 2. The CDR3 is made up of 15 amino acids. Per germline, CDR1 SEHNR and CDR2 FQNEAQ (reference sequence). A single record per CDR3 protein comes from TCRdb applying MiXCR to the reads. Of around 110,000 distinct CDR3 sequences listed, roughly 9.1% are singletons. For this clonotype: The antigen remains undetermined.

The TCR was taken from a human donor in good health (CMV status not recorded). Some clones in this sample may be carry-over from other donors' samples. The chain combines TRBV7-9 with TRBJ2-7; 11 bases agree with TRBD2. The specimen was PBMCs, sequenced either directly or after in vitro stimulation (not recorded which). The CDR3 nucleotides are TGTGCCAGCAGCTGGACTAGCGGGTCCTCCTACGAGCAGTACTTC. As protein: CASSWTSGSSYEQYF.